The next 17 T cell receptor beta chains were all read from a single sample in a study of T cell responses to AZD1222 COVID-19 vaccine. Sequenced by immunoSEQ multiplex PCR; TCRdb stores in-frame clones only, minus some. This table has about 120,000 clones, over 85% appearing once. Source: peripheral blood, taken on day 0 of AZD1222 vaccination. These receptors were taken from an adult in good health.

The chain is built from TRBV28 and TRBJ2-5; TRBD1 is a possible D gene (5 bases). Germline V gene data show CDR1 as MDHEN and CDR2 as SYDVKM. The CDR3 consists of 15 residues. V dropped 6 bases and J dropped 5 bases, with 19 bases sitting between them. CDR3 protein: CASRMDTYLRETQYF. The CDR3 coding sequence is TGTGCCAGCAGAATGGACACCTACCTTAGGGAGACCCAGTACTTC. The full variable domain, its missing parts supplied by reference TRBV28 and TRBJ2-5, is DVKVTQSSRYLVKRTGEKVFLECVQDMDHENMFWYRQDPGLGLRLIYFSYDVKMKEKGDIPEGYSVSREKKERFSLILESASTNQTSMYLCASRMDTYLRETQYFGPGTRLLVL.

Here the CDR3 reads CASSSAGGPKAFF. The CDR3 DNA reads as TGTGCCAGCAGTTCCGCCGGCGGACCGAAAGCTTTCTTT. The chain has TRBV2 and TRBJ1-1; D remains unclear. Germline values: CDR1 SNHLY, CDR2 FYNNEI. The CDR3 totals 13 residues. Between the trimmed V and J ends, which lost 5 bases and 9 bases, there was a span of 16 bases.

This clone was detected only once. This chain uses TRBV5-5 with TRBJ2-3; the match to TRBD2 covers 8 bases. V lost 0 bases, J lost 1 base, and 7 bases stayed unmatched. Germline V lookup: CDR1 SGHKS, CDR2 YYEKEE (reference sequence). CDR3 size: 17 residues. CDR3 bases: TGTGCCAGCAGCTTGGCGGGCGGGGGGAGTCGCACAGATACGCAGTATTTT. Amino acids: CASSLAGGGSRTDTQYF.

This clone has ten or more counts. The CDR3 reads CASSFLQGTDTQYF. CDR3 sequence (DNA): TGTGCCAGCAGTTTCCTCCAGGGCACAGATACGCAGTATTTT. The J gene is TRBJ2-3, the V gene TRBV28; D remains unclear. The germline V gene has CDR1 MDHEN and CDR2 SYDVKM. The V gene lost 3 bases and the J gene lost 1 base, with 8 bases spanning the gap. This CDR3 is 14 amino acids long.

The sample holds one count of this clone. The V gene is TRBV28, the J gene TRBJ2-3; D is perhaps TRBD1 (5 bases). The CDR3 runs 13 residues. The V gene's germline CDR1 is MDHEN and CDR2 SYDVKM. V dropped 8 bases and J dropped 2 bases, with 11 bases sitting between them. The CDR3 bases are TGTGCCAGCGGGGCTGAATCCACAGATACGCAGTATTTT. As protein: CASGAESTDTQYF.

This chain uses TRBV14 with TRBJ2-1, with D tentatively TRBD1 (5 bases). The V gene lost 6 bases and the J gene lost 3 bases, with 9 bases spanning the gap. The germline CDR1 and CDR2 sequences are SGHDN and FVKESK. The length of the CDR3 is 13 residues. CDR3 sequence (DNA): TGTGCCAGCAGTAGTCAGGGCTACAATGAGCAGTTCTTC. Protein sequence: CASSSQGYNEQFF.

V is TRBV28 and J is TRBJ2-3, with D maybe TRBD2 (5 bases). The germline V gene encodes CDR1 MDHEN and CDR2 SYDVKM. The CDR3 length is 19 residues. V was pared by 3 bases and J by 3 bases, with 25 bases between. This CDR3 reads CASSLDSFIGGPRTDTQYF. The CDR3 nucleotides are TGTGCCAGCAGTTTGGACTCCTTTATTGGTGGCCCCCGAACAGATACGCAGTATTTT.

This rearrangement joins TRBV29-1 to TRBJ1-4; the D gene is possibly TRBD1 (6 bases). The CDR3 consists of 13 residues. Trimming stripped 0 bases from V and 8 bases from J, with 10 bases between. The germline V gene has CDR1 SQVTM and CDR2 ANQGSEA. The CDR3 spells CSVEDQGSEKLFF. Here the CDR3 DNA reads TGCAGCGTTGAAGATCAGGGGAGCGAAAAACTGTTTTTT.

The V gene is TRBV5-6, the J gene TRBJ1-6; no clear D gene. From germline, CDR1 is SGHDT and CDR2 YYEEEE. The CDR3 is 13 amino acids. The germline V and J ends were trimmed by 7 bases and 5 bases, with 10 bases remaining between them. CDR3 amino acids: CASGTAHNSPLHF. The CDR3 DNA reads as TGTGCCAGCGGCACAGCGCATAATTCACCCCTCCACTTT.

The chain couples TRBV24-1 to TRBJ2-5, with 9 bases aligning to TRBD1. V was clipped by 3 bases and J by 1 base; unmatched bases: 5. The germline V gene has CDR1 KGHDR and CDR2 SFDVKD. This CDR3 has 16 amino acids. The CDR3 DNA reads as TGTGCCACCAGTGATCCAGGGACAGGGAGCCAAGAGACCCAGTACTTC. This translates into CATSDPGTGSQETQYF.

V and J are TRBV6-5 and TRBJ1-2; D perhaps matches TRBD1 (5 bases). The CDR3 covers 15 residues. The V end lost 6 bases, the J end lost 8 bases, and 22 bases lay between the germline ends. Looked up from germline, CDR1 is MNHEY and CDR2 is SVGAGI. The CDR3 nucleotides read TGTGCCAGCAGCCGTCTCCGTGGGGGAGGGGACGGCTACACCTTC. Residues: CASSRLRGGGDGYTF.

V gene TRBV24-1 combines with J gene TRBJ2-1; the D gene is possibly TRBD2 (5 bases). V was clipped by 4 bases and J by 7 bases, with 13 bases between them. CDR3 size: 14 residues. The germline CDR1 and CDR2 sequences are KGHDR and SFDVKD. This CDR3 reads CATSEPSRRNEQFF. DNA of the CDR3: TGTGCCACCAGTGAACCTAGCCGTCGTAATGAGCAGTTCTTC.

The gene calls are TRBV5-6 and TRBJ1-3, with D perhaps matching TRBD1 (5 bases). Germline values: CDR1 SGHDT, CDR2 YYEEEE. The V end lost 0 bases, the J end lost 2 bases, and 15 bases lay between the germline ends. The CDR3 totals 17 residues. Here the CDR3 reads CASSLAASGTPGNTIYF. The DNA for the CDR3 is TGTGCCAGCAGCTTGGCGGCCTCAGGGACTCCTGGAAACACCATATATTTT.

CDR3 DNA: TGCGCCAGCAGCAGGGACTTTAGCACAGATACGCAGTATTTT. It is translated as CASSRDFSTDTQYF. The chain has TRBV5-1 and TRBJ2-3; TRBD2 is a possible D gene (6 bases). Trimming shortened V by 4 bases and J by 0 bases, and 9 bases separated the two germline ends. This CDR3 has 14 residues. Germline assignment: CDR1 SGHRS and CDR2 YFSETQ.

This sequence joins TRBV6-6 and TRBJ1-2; D unclear. This CDR3 is built from 12 residues. V shed 2 bases and J shed 7 bases, with 8 bases lying between them. Germline values: CDR1 MNHNY, CDR2 SVGAGI (reference sequence). CDR3 residues: CASSYTPTGYTF. The CDR3 nucleotides read TGTGCCAGCAGTTACACCCCTACTGGCTACACCTTC.

This chain joins TRBV3-1 (or the pseudogene TRBV3-2) and TRBJ1-4; D call uncertain. V was shortened by 1 base and J by 8 bases, with 8 bases between the two germline ends. This CDR3 spans 13 amino acids. The V gene's germline CDR1 is LGHDT and CDR2 YNNKEL (reference sequence). CDR3 DNA sequence: TGTGCCAGCAGCCAAGGAGGGAGGGAAAAACTGTTTTTT. This gives the protein CASSQGGREKLFF.

The V call is TRBV7-8, the J call TRBJ1-4; D gene uncertain. The V gene lost 6 bases and the J gene lost 0 bases, with 8 bases spanning the gap. CDR1 is SGHVS, CDR2 FQNEAQ, per germline. This CDR3 contains 14 residues. CDR3 protein: CASRKSSTNEKLFF. In DNA form, the CDR3 reads TGTGCCAGCAGGAAGTCGTCAACTAATGAAAAACTGTTTTTT.